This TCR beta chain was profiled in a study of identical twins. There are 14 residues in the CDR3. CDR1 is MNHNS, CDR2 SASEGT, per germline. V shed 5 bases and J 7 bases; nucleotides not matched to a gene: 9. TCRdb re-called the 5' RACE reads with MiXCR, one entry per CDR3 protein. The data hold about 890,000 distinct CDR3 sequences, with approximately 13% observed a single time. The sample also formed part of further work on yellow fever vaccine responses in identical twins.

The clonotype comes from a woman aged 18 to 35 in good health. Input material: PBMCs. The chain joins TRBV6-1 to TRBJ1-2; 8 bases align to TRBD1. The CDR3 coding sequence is TGTGCCAGCAGTCCCCCGGGAACAGGGGGTGGCTACACCTTC. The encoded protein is CASSPPGTGGGYTF.